Listed below are T cell receptor beta chains from one sample, sequenced in a study of blood T cell repertoires in COVID-19. Clones were read by immunoSEQ multiplex PCR, and TCRdb kept only the in-frame ones, dropping some. Altogether 150,000 or so clones are present, roughly 80% being singletons, with the ten largest covering approximately 5.6%. Sequencing was carried out using PBMCs or T cells enriched from blood (not recorded which). These receptors were taken from a middle-aged woman with acute COVID-19. CDR3s include the opening cysteine and the closing phenylalanine or tryptophan. D genes are given only for firm matches. Rows give clone size only sometimes, using once, few, many, or a class for an expanded clone.

TRBJ2-7 TRBD1 TRBV19 - CASSLRGTDTYEQYF TGTGCCAGTAGTCTGAGGGGGACAGACACCTACGAGCAGTACTTC
TRBJ2-3 - TRBV5-4 - CASSRGLTSTDTQYF TGTGCCAGCAGTCGCGGACTCACAAGCACAGATACGCAGTATTTT
TRBJ1-1 - TRBV11-2 - CASGEMNTEAFF TGTGCCAGCGGAGAGATGAACACTGAAGCTTTCTTT
TRBJ2-7 TRBD2 TRBV5-4 - CASSLASLAGGLVEQYF TGTGCCAGCAGCTTGGCGTCACTAGCGGGAGGGCTAGTCGAGCAGTACTTC
TRBJ2-2 TRBD2 TRBV19 - CASSIKLAAPGELFF TGTGCCAGTAGTATCAAACTAGCGGCGCCCGGGGAGCTGTTTTTT
TRBJ2-7 - TRBV7-9 - CASSASFKTGRSDEQYF TGTGCCAGCAGCGCTTCTTTTAAAACAGGGAGATCGGACGAGCAGTACTTC
TRBJ1-1 TRBD1 TRBV5-1 medium-sized CASSLGGTGGYTEAFF TGCGCCAGCAGCTTGGGCGGTACAGGGGGCTACACTGAAGCTTTCTTT
TRBJ2-2 TRBD1 TRBV6-1 few CASTDRGFDTGELFF TGTGCCAGCACCGACAGGGGGTTCGACACCGGGGAGCTGTTTTTT
TRBJ1-5 TRBD1 TRBV23-1 - CATTGGNQPQHF TGCGCCACCACAGGGGGTAATCAGCCCCAGCATTTT
TRBJ1-1 - TRBV9 - CASSEGQSTSAFF TGTGCCAGCAGCGAGGGACAAAGTACGTCAGCTTTCTTT
TRBJ1-6 TRBD1 TRBV5-1 - CASSQDRESPLHF TGCGCCAGCAGCCAGGACAGGGAATCACCCCTCCACTTT
TRBJ2-5 - TRBV6-1 few CASSEQVQETQYF TGTGCCAGCAGTGAACAGGTCCAAGAGACCCAGTACTTC
TRBJ2-3 - TRBV12-3/TRBV12-4 once CASSVGTDTQYF TGTGCCAGCAGTGTCGGCACAGATACGCAGTATTTT
TRBJ2-1 - TRBV5-1 - CASSLVPSRTTGARDHRNEQFF TGCGCCAGCAGCTTGGTCCCCTCCAGGACGACCGGTGCTCGGGATCACCGCAATGAGCAGTTCTTC
TRBJ2-1 TRBD2 TRBV29-1 - CSGTSLGSYNEQFF TGCAGCGGGACTAGTTTAGGTTCCTACAATGAGCAGTTCTTC
TRBJ1-4 TRBD1 TRBV7-8 few CASSPYLRTGVEATNEKLFF TGTGCCAGCAGCCCCTACCTCAGGACAGGGGTGGAGGCAACTAATGAAAAACTGTTTTTT
TRBJ2-3 - TRBV5-4 - CASRLTGDTQYF TGTGCCAGCAGACTAACAGGGGATACGCAGTATTTT
TRBJ1-1 - TRBV5-1 - CASSTSRGDTEAFF TGCGCCAGCAGCACATCGCGGGGGGACACTGAAGCTTTCTTT
TRBJ2-2 TRBD2 TRBV19 - CATRDGRVGELFF TGTGCCACCAGGGACGGGAGGGTCGGGGAGCTGTTTTTT
TRBJ1-4 - TRBV7-9 - CASSFNDGEKLFF TGTGCCAGCAGCTTTAACGACGGGGAAAAACTGTTTTTT
TRBJ1-2 - TRBV11-2 - CASSSRDGVIDGYTF TGTGCCAGCAGCTCCAGGGATGGGGTAATAGATGGCTACACCTTC
TRBJ1-5 - TRBV12-3/TRBV12-4 - CASSFRSDQPQHF TGTGCCAGCAGTTTCAGAAGTGATCAGCCCCAGCATTTT
TRBJ2-2 - TRBV7-3 - CASSETGNLHGELFF TGTGCCAGCAGCGAGACGGGGAACCTTCACGGGGAGCTGTTTTTT
TRBJ2-5 - TRBV7-8 - CASSLEGDAYFQETQYF TGTGCCAGCAGCTTAGAGGGGGACGCATATTTTCAAGAGACCCAGTACTTC
TRBJ1-2 - TRBV6-5 - CASRGLEKGYGYTF TGTGCCAGCAGGGGACTCGAAAAAGGGTATGGCTACACCTTC
TRBJ1-4 - TRBV5-5 - CASSLGTENEKLFF TGTGCCAGCAGCTTGGGGACAGAGAATGAAAAACTGTTTTTT
TRBJ2-2 TRBD2 TRBV14 - CASRRGGRPLYTGELFF TGTGCCAGCAGGCGAGGCGGGAGGCCTTTATACACCGGGGAGCTGTTTTTT
TRBJ1-2 - TRBV27 - CATWSLQTNYGYTF TGTGCCACCTGGTCATTGCAGACTAACTATGGCTACACCTTC
TRBJ1-1 - TRBV6-5 once CASSGLREVNTEAFF TGTGCCAGCAGCGGATTGAGGGAAGTGAACACTGAAGCTTTCTTT
TRBJ1-4 - TRBV9 few CASSVGGQVNEKLFF TGTGCCAGCAGCGTAGGGGGCCAGGTTAATGAAAAACTGTTTTTT
TRBJ1-1 - TRBV19 - CASSIVGGNTEAFF TGTGCCAGTAGTATAGTGGGGGGTAACACTGAAGCTTTCTTT
TRBJ1-1 TRBD1 TRBV18 - CASSQTGTNTEAFF TGTGCCAGCTCCCAGACAGGGACGAACACTGAAGCTTTCTTT
TRBJ1-2 - TRBV5-4 - CASNTGGERYGYTF TGTGCCAGTAATACCGGGGGGGAGCGCTATGGCTACACCTTC
TRBJ2-3 - TRBV12-2 once CASRLAGLAGGGTDTQYF TGTGCAAGTCGCTTAGCGGGACTAGCGGGAGGAGGCACAGATACGCAGTATTTT
TRBJ2-3 - TRBV19 few CASSIAPDTQYF TGTGCCAGTAGTATAGCCCCGGATACGCAGTATTTT
TRBJ1-3 - TRBV7-2 once CASSLATVPGNTIYF TGTGCCAGCAGCTTAGCGACAGTCCCTGGAAACACCATATATTTT
TRBJ2-2 TRBD2 TRBV2 - CASTAGTSGTAAGELFF TGTGCCAGCACCGCAGGGACTAGCGGGACGGCCGCCGGGGAGCTGTTTTTT
TRBJ2-2 TRBD2 TRBV5-1 - CASSLGLPNTGELFF TGCGCCAGCAGCCTGGGACTACCGAACACCGGGGAGCTGTTTTTT
TRBJ2-1 - TRBV7-9 - CASSFSVVGRINEQFF TGTGCCAGCAGCTTCTCCGTTGTGGGGAGGATAAATGAGCAGTTCTTC
TRBJ1-1 TRBD1 TRBV27 - CASRGQGANAIAEAFF TGTGCCAGCAGGGGACAGGGGGCTAACGCTATTGCTGAAGCTTTCTTT
TRBJ2-7 - TRBV6-5 - CASSHPTTGAKYF TGTGCCAGCAGCCACCCTACCACGGGTGCGAAGTACTTC
TRBJ1-1 - TRBV2 once CASSPTVNTEAFF TGTGCCAGCAGTCCGACAGTGAACACTGAAGCTTTCTTT
TRBJ2-2 TRBD1 TRBV10-1 - CAILSPGQGPANTGELFF TGCGCCATCTTGAGCCCGGGACAGGGCCCGGCGAACACCGGGGAGCTGTTTTTT
TRBJ2-1 - TRBV14 - CASSQVGGAYNEQFF TGTGCCAGCAGCCAAGTGGGCGGGGCCTACAATGAGCAGTTCTTC
TRBJ1-1 - TRBV6-6 few CASSYPGGGYTEAFF TGTGCCAGCAGTTACCCCGGGGGGGGCTACACTGAAGCTTTCTTT
TRBJ1-1 TRBD1 TRBV6-4 - CASRGQGARGNTEAFF TGTGCCAGCAGGGGACAGGGGGCGCGAGGAAACACTGAAGCTTTCTTT
TRBJ2-5 - TRBV12-3/TRBV12-4 - CASSISGQETQYF TGTGCCAGCAGTATCTCCGGCCAAGAGACCCAGTACTTC
TRBJ2-2 - TRBV19 few CASSMTALELFF TGTGCCAGTAGTATGACAGCCCTGGAGCTGTTTTTT
TRBJ1-5 - TRBV2 - CASRTTGTSQPQHF TGTGCCAGCAGAACAACAGGGACCTCTCAGCCCCAGCATTTT
TRBJ1-5 TRBD1 TRBV5-1 - CASSLQGLGQPQHF TGCGCCAGCAGCTTACAGGGGCTTGGGCAGCCCCAGCATTTT
TRBJ2-1 TRBD2 TRBV6-6 - CASRPRTSGRYNEQFF TGTGCCAGCAGACCGAGGACTAGCGGGAGGTACAATGAGCAGTTCTTC
TRBJ1-5 - TRBV9 - CASSSSGGSNQPQHF TGTGCCAGCAGCTCTTCGGGAGGCAGCAATCAGCCCCAGCATTTT
TRBJ2-2 - TRBV5-8 - CASSLMGTAGLNTGELFF TGTGCCAGCAGCTTAATGGGGACGGCGGGGCTCAACACCGGGGAGCTGTTTTTT
TRBJ2-1 TRBD2 TRBV19 - CASSLGRAPYNEQFF TGTGCCAGTAGTCTCGGGAGGGCCCCCTACAATGAGCAGTTCTTC
TRBJ2-1 - TRBV5-6 - CASSFGLASYNEQFF TGTGCCAGCAGCTTCGGGCTAGCTAGCTACAATGAGCAGTTCTTC
TRBJ1-1 - TRBV6-1 - CASSELGQGLNTEAFF TGTGCCAGCAGTGAATTGGGGCAGGGGTTGAACACTGAAGCTTTCTTT
TRBJ2-1 - TRBV20-1 once CSASAEEQFF TGCAGTGCTAGTGCCGAGGAGCAGTTCTTC
TRBJ1-1 - TRBV7-9 - CASSWPGQRVEAFF TGTGCCAGCAGCTGGCCCGGACAAAGAGTTGAAGCTTTCTTT
TRBJ2-5 TRBD1 TRBV5-1 - CASSLADRGPETQYF TGCGCCAGCAGCTTGGCGGACAGGGGCCCAGAGACCCAGTACTTC
TRBJ1-1 TRBD1 TRBV12-5 - CASGPGVGTVNTEAFF TGTGCTAGTGGTCCCGGTGTCGGGACAGTGAACACTGAAGCTTTCTTT